This T cell receptor beta chain is from a study of Tregs in tolerant kidney transplant recipients. The V gene's germline CDR1 is SGHRS and CDR2 YFSETQ. V shed 5 bases and J shed 3 bases, with 15 bases lying between them. CDR3 length equals 14 residues. Regarding this clone: Its antigen is not identified.

Profiling relied on immunoSEQ multiplex PCR, and the TCRdb table lists in-frame clones only, not all of them. This sample yields tens of thousands of clones, of which roughly 90% are seen a single time; around 1.5% belongs to the top ten. Notes on the study in general: Findings come from small patient numbers and require larger validation. Tregs expanded with activated donor B cells seemed most donor-specific.

Recipients received nonmyeloablative bone marrow transplants from related graft donors, with transient mixed chimerism. Thawed PBMCs were FACS-sorted into unstimulated CD4+CD25+CD127- regulatory T cells, CD4+CD25- non-regulatory cells, CD4 and CD8 cells. This chain uses TRBV5-1 with TRBJ2-7, with D perhaps TRBD1 (6 bases). The receptor was derived from a human patient who received a combined kidney and bone marrow transplant. Some T cells may have originated in the graft donor. The material was CD4+ T cells from blood (PBMCs), obtained 24 months after the transplant. The CDR3 sequence: CASRNPTGYYEQYF. In DNA, the CDR3 is TGCGCCAGCAGAAACCCTACAGGGTACTACGAGCAGTACTTC.